One sample yielded the 13 T cell receptor beta chains listed below, sequenced in a study of blood T cell repertoires in COVID-19. This table comes from immunoSEQ multiplex PCR, and its TCRdb copy is limited to in-frame clones, with some not included. Of a few hundred thousand clones detected, 91% appear once; the ten largest clones hold under 3%. The sample taken for sequencing was peripheral blood. The receptors were sampled from a person aged 18 to 35 with COVID-19, enrolled during active disease.

J is TRBJ1-2 and V is TRBV19, with TRBD1 identical over 11 bases. The CDR3 loop spans 17 amino acids. With 2 bases clipped from V and 6 bases from J, the junction kept 11 bases outside the gene matches. Germline V gene data show CDR1 as LNHDA and CDR2 as SQIVND (reference sequence). CDR3 loop: CASSISQWTGGIDGYTF. The CDR3 nucleotides read TGTGCCAGTAGTATATCTCAGTGGACAGGGGGCATTGATGGCTACACCTTC.

J is TRBJ1-2 and V is TRBV7-9; 9 bases line up with TRBD1. Germline CDR1 and CDR2: SEHNR and FQNEAQ (reference sequence). The V gene end was trimmed by 5 bases and the J gene end by 6 bases; junction bases not matched to a gene: 4. The CDR3 extends over 13 amino acids. For the CDR3, the DNA is TGTGCCAGCAGCCCACAGGGGGCTAATGGCTACACCTTC. Its protein product is CASSPQGANGYTF.

V is TRBV14 and J is TRBJ2-2; D is perhaps TRBD2 (6 bases). The germline gives CDR1 SGHDN, CDR2 FVKESK. The CDR3 is made up of 19 amino acids. The V end lost 0 bases, the J end lost 3 bases, and 20 bases lay between the germline ends. Here the CDR3 DNA reads TGTGCCAGCAGCCAAGAGGGGGGTTCGGTCCCAACATACACCGGGGAGCTGTTTTTT. Translation: CASSQEGGSVPTYTGELFF.

CDR3 coding DNA: TGTGCCAGCAGCCCCAGGGACATCTTTTACGAGCAGTACTTC. Its translation is CASSPRDIFYEQYF. This rearrangement joins TRBV7-2 to TRBJ2-7, with D tentatively TRBD1 (6 bases). CDR3 size: 14 residues. Germline V CDR1 and CDR2: SGHTA, FQGNSA. V was pared by 5 bases and J by 4 bases, with 15 bases between.

In this sample, this clone turned up once. V usage is TRBV12-5 and J usage is TRBJ2-5; D is possibly TRBD1 (5 bases). Germline V gene sequence: CDR1 LGHNT, CDR2 FRNRAP. Trimming stripped 5 bases from V and 0 bases from J, with 10 bases between. The CDR3 length is 14 residues. The chain's CDR3 is CASGPRTYQETQYF. The DNA for the CDR3 is TGTGCTAGTGGTCCCCGGACATACCAAGAGACCCAGTACTTC.

The chain is built from TRBV2 and TRBJ2-2; D ambiguous. V gave up 2 bases and J gave up 4 bases, with 11 bases separating them. Looked up from germline, CDR1 is SNHLY and CDR2 is FYNNEI. The CDR3 length is 15 residues. The CDR3 sequence is CASSEHPATTGELFF. The CDR3 nucleotides read TGTGCCAGCAGTGAACACCCAGCGACCACCGGGGAGCTGTTTTTT.

V is TRBV28 and J is TRBJ1-5, with D unresolved. The V gene lost 3 bases and the J gene lost 12 bases, with 18 bases spanning the gap. The CDR3 length is 14 residues. The germline V gene encodes CDR1 MDHEN and CDR2 SYDVKM. In DNA, the CDR3 is TGTGCCAGCAGTTTTAGGAGCGCGGATGAGGGCCAGCATTTT. Residues: CASSFRSADEGQHF.

The chain couples TRBV4-2 to TRBJ2-5; possible D gene TRBD2, 5 bases. V was cut by 0 bases and J by 5 bases, with 13 bases left in between. Germline CDR1 is LGHNA and CDR2 is YNFKEQ. The CDR3 extends over 15 amino acids. This chain's CDR3 is CASSQEDASRETQYF. In DNA, the CDR3 is TGTGCCAGCAGCCAAGAGGATGCTAGCCGGGAGACCCAGTACTTC.

The chain recombines TRBV19 with TRBJ1-1; D might be TRBD1 (6 bases). Trimming removed 5 bases at V and 0 bases at J, with 13 bases between. Germline CDR1 is LNHDA and CDR2 is SQIVND (reference sequence). The CDR3 length is 15 residues. The CDR3 loop reads CASSLAGVLNTEAFF. The CDR3 DNA follows: TGTGCCAGTAGTCTAGCAGGGGTTTTGAACACTGAAGCTTTCTTT. The whole variable domain, remainder taken from reference TRBV19 and TRBJ1-1, is DGGITQSPKYLFRKEGQNVTLSCEQNLNHDAMYWYRQDPGQGLRLIYYSQIVNDFQKGDIAEGYSVSREKKESFPLTVTSAQKNPTAFYLCASSLAGVLNTEAFFGQGTRLTVV.

The V and J genes are TRBV7-2 and TRBJ2-7, with TRBD2 matching 8 bases. The ends lost 5 bases at V and 0 bases at J; junction bases unmatched: 9. CDR3 length equals 16 residues. The germline gives CDR1 SGHTA, CDR2 FQGNSA. The DNA of the CDR3 is TGTGCCAGCAGCCAGGGTCTAGCGGGCGTCTCCTACGAGCAGTACTTC. Amino acids: CASSQGLAGVSYEQYF.

J is TRBJ2-7 and V is TRBV19, with 7 bases identical to TRBD1. CDR1 is LNHDA and CDR2 is SQIVND in the germline V gene (reference sequence). This CDR3 has 14 residues. The trim removed 5 bases at V and 5 bases at J, leaving 9 bases unmatched. The CDR3 DNA sequence: TGTGCCAGTAGTTGGGACAGCCCCCCGAACGAGCAGTACTTC. It encodes CASSWDSPPNEQYF.

The rearrangement uses TRBV15 and TRBJ2-2, with 10 positions matching TRBD1. The CDR3 loop spans 17 amino acids. V trimming: 3 bases; J trimming: 4 bases; junction bases outside the gene matches: 8. Germline CDR1 and CDR2: LNHNV and YYDKDF (reference sequence). CDR3 loop: CATSRDFGQGGTGELFF. The CDR3 nucleotides are TGTGCCACCAGCAGGGACTTCGGACAGGGGGGCACCGGGGAGCTGTTTTTT.

The gene calls are TRBV7-8 and TRBJ2-7, with 7 bases lining up with TRBD1. Looked up from germline, CDR1 is SGHVS and CDR2 is FQNEAQ. V lost 1 base to trimming and J lost 5 bases; unmatched junction nucleotides: 8. The CDR3 sequence is 15 residues long. This chain's CDR3 is CASSLVVDRTHEQYF. CDR3 nucleotides: TGTGCCAGCAGCTTAGTAGTGGACAGGACCCACGAGCAGTACTTC.